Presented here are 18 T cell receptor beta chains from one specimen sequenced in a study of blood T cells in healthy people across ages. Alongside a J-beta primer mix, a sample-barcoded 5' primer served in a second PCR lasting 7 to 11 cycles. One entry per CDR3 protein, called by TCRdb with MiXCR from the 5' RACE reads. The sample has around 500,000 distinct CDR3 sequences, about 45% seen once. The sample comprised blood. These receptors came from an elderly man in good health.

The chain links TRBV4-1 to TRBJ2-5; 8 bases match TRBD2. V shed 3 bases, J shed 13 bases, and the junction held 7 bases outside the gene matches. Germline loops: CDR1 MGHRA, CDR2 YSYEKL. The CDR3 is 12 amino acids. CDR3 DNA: TGCGCCAGCAGCCAGGCAGCGGGGGTTACGTACTTC. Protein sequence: CASSQAAGVTYF.

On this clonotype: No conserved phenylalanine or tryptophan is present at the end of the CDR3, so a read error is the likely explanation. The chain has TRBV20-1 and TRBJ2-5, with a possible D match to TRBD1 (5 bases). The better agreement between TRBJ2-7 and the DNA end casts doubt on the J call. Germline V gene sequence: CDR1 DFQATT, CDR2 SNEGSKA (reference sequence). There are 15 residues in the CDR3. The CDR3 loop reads CSARASGPTSYEQYL. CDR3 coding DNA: TGCAGCGCTAGAGCCTCAGGGCCAACCTCCTACGAGCAGTACCTC.

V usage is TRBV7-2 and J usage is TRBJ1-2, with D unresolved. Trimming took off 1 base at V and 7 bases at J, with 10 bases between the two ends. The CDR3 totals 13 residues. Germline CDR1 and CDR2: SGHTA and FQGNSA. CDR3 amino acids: CASSLGAVPGYTF. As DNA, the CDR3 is TGTGCCAGCAGCTTAGGGGCAGTTCCTGGCTACACCTTC.

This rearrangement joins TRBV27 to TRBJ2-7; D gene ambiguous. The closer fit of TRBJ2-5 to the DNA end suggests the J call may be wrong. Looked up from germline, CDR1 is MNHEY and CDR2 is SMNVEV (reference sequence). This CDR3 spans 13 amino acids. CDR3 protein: CASSPDTEETQYF. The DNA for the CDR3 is TGTGCCAGCAGTCCCGACACAGAAGAGACCCAGTACTTC.

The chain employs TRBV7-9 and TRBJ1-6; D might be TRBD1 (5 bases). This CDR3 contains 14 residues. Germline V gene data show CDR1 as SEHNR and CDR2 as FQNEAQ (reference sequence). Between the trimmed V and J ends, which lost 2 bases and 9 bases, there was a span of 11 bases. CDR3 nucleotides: TGTGCCAGCAGCTTAAATAGGGGTAGTTCACCCCTCCACTTT. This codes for CASSLNRGSSPLHF.

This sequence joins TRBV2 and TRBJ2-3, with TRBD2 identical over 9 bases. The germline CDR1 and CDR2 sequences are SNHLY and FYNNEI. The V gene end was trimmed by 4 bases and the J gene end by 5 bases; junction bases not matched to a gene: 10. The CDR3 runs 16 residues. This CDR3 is CASSVASGDVGDTQYF. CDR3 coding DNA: TGTGCCAGCAGTGTTGCTAGCGGGGACGTTGGAGATACGCAGTATTTT. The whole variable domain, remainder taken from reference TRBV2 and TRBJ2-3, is EPEVTQTPSHQVTQMGQEVILRCVPISNHLYFYWYRQILGQKVEFLVSFYNNEISEKSEIFDDQFSVERPDGSNFTLKIRSTKLEDSAMYFCASSVASGDVGDTQYFGPGTRLTVL.

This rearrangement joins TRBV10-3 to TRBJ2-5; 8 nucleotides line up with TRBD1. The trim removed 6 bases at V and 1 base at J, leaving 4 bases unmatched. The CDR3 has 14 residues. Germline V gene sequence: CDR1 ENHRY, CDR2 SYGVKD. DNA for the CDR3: TGTGCCATCAGGGACGACAGGGGCCAAGAGACCCAGTACTTC. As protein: CAIRDDRGQETQYF.

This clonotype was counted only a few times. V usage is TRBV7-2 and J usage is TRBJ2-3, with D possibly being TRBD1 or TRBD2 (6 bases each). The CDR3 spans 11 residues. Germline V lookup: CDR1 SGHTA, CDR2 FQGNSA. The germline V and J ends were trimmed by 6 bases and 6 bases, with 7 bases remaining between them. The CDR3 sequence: CASRGGDTQYF. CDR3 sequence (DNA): TGTGCCAGCAGAGGGGGGGATACGCAGTATTTT.

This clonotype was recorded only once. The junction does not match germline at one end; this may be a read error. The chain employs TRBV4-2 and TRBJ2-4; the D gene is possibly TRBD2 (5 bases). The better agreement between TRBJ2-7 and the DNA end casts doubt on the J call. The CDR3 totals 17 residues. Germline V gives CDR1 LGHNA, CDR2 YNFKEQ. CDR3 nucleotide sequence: TGTGCCAGCAGCCAAGATCGACCAGCGGACGGCTCCTTCGAGCAGTACTTC. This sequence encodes CASSQDRPADGSFEQYF.

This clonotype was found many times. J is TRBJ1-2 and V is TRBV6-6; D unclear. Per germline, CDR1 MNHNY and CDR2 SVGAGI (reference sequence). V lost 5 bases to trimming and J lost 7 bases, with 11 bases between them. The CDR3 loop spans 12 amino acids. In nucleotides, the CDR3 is TGTGCCAGCAGTGAAGAGTACGGTGGCTACACCTTC. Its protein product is CASSEEYGGYTF.

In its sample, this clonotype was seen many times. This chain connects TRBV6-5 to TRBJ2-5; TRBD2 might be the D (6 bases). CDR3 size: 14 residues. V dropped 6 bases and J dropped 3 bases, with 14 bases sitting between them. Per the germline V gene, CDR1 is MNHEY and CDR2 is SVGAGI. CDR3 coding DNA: TGTGCCAGCAGCCCGGGCGGGAACGAAGAGACCCAGTACTTC. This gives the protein CASSPGGNEETQYF.

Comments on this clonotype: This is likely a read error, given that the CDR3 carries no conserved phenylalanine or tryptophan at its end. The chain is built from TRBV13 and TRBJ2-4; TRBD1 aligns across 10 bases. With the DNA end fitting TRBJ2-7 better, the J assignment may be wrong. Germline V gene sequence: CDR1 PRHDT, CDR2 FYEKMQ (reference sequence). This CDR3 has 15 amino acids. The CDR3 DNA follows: TGTGCCAGCAGCGAATTAGGGGACAGGGGCTACGAGCAGTACCTC. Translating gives CASSELGDRGYEQYL.

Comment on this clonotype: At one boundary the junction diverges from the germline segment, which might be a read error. The CDR3 sequence is CASSLTPGLGTDTQYF. CDR3 nucleotide sequence: TGTGCCAGCAGCCTAACTCCGGGGCTAGGCACAGATACGCAGTATTTT. This chain uses TRBV7-3 with TRBJ2-3, with D perhaps being TRBD1 or TRBD2 (5 bases each). Germline V lookup: CDR1 SGHTA, CDR2 FQGTGA. The CDR3 covers 16 residues.

The CDR3 is CASATGTTDTQYF. CDR3 sequence (DNA): TGTGCCAGCGCTACAGGGACCACAGATACGCAGTATTTT. The chain is built from TRBV3-1 and TRBJ2-3, with D perhaps TRBD1 (6 bases). Deletions cut 8 bases from V and 2 bases from J, with 11 bases between. The CDR3 is 13 amino acids. The germline V gene has CDR1 LGHDT and CDR2 YNNKEL (reference sequence).

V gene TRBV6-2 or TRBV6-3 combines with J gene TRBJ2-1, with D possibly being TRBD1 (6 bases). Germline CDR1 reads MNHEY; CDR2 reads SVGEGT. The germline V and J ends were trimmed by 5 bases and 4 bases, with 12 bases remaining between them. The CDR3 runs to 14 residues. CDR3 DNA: TGTGCCAGCAGTCCCTACAGGGATTACAATGAGCAGTTCTTC. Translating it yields CASSPYRDYNEQFF.

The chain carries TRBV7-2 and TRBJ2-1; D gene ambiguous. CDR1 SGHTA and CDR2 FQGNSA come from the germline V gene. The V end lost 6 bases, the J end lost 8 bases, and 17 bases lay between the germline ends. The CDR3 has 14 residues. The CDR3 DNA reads TGTGCCAGCAGTATTGACTCACCTAGGCATGAGCAGTTCTTC. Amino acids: CASSIDSPRHEQFF.

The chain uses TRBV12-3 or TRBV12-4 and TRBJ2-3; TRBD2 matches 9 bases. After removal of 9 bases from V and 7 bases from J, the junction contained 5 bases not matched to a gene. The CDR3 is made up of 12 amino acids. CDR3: CASSGSGNTQYF. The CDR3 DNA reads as TGTGCCAGTAGCGGGAGCGGAAATACGCAGTATTTT.

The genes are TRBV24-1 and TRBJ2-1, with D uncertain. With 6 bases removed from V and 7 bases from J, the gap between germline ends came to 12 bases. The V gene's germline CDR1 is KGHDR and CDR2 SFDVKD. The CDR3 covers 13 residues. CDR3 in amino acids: CATSRTNGNEQFF. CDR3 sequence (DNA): TGTGCCACCAGTAGGACGAATGGGAATGAGCAGTTCTTC.